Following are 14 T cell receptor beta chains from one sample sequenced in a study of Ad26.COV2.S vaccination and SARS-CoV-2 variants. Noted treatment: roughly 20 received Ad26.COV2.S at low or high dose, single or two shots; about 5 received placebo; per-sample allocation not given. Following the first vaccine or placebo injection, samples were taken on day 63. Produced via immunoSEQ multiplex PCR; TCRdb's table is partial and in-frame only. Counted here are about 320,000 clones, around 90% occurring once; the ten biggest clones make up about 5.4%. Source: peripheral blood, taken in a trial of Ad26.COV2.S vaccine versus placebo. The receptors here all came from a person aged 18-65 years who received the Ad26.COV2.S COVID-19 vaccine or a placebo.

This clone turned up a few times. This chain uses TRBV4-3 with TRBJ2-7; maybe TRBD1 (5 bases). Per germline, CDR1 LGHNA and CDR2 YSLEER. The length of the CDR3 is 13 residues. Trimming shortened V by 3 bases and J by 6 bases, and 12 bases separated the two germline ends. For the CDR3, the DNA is TGCGCCAGCAGCCAGTTCACAGGATCCGAGCAGTACTTC. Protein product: CASSQFTGSEQYF.

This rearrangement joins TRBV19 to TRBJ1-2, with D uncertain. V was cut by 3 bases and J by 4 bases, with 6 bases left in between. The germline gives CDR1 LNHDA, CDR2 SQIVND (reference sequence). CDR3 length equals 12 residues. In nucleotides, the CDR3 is TGTGCCAGTAGTATGGGAACCTATGGCTACACCTTC. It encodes CASSMGTYGYTF.

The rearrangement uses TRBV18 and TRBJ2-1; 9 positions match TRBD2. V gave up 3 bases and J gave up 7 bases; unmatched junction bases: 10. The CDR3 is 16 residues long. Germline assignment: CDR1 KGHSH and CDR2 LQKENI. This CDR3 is CASSPSRASGKNEQFF. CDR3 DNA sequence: TGTGCCAGCTCACCTTCCAGAGCTAGCGGGAAAAATGAGCAGTTCTTC.

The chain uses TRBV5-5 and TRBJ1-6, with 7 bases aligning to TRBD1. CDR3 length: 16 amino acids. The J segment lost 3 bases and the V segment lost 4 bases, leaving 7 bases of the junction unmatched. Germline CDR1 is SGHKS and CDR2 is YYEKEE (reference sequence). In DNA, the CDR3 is TGTGCCAGCAGCGTCGCGACAGGGCTCTATAATTCACCCCTCCACTTT. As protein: CASSVATGLYNSPLHF.

The CDR3 here is CASSPLQGAPETQYF. As DNA, the CDR3 is TGTGCCAGCAGCCCATTACAGGGGGCCCCAGAGACCCAGTACTTC. J is TRBJ2-5 and V is TRBV21-1; whether TRBD1, the table's D call, matches the DNA was not checked. TRBV21-1 is a pseudogene segment. The CDR3 contains 15 residues.

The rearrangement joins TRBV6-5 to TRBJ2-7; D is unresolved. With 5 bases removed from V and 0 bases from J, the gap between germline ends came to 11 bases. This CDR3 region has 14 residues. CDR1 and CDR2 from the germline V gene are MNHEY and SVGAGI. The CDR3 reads CASSKTVSSYEQYF. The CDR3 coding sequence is TGTGCCAGCAGTAAGACCGTGAGCTCCTACGAGCAGTACTTC.

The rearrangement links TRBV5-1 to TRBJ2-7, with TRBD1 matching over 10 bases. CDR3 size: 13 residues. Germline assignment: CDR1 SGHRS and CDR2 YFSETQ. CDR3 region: CASTLNDDRGPDV. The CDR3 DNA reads TGCGCCAGCACCCTGAACGACGACAGGGGGCCAGATGTC.

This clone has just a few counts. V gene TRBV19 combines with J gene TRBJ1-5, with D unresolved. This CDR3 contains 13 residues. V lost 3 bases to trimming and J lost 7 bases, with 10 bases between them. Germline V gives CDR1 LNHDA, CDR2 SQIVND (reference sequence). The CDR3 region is CASSMETGQPQHF. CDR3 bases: TGTGCCAGTAGTATGGAGACGGGACAGCCCCAGCATTTT.

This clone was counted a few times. The CDR3 here is CASLVRGNQPQHF. The CDR3 region has the DNA TGTGCCAGCTTAGTTAGGGGAAATCAGCCCCAGCATTTT. This chain connects TRBV28 to TRBJ1-5; D might be TRBD1 (5 bases). The CDR3 sequence is 13 residues long. Germline lookup yields CDR1 MDHEN and CDR2 SYDVKM. Trimming took 8 bases from V and 4 from J, leaving 12 bases between them.

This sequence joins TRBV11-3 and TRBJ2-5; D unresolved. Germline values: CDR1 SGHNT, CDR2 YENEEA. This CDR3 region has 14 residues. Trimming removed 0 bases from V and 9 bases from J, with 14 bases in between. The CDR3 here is CASSLDSSEWAQYF. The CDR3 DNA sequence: TGTGCCAGCAGCTTAGATAGCTCGGAGTGGGCCCAGTACTTC.

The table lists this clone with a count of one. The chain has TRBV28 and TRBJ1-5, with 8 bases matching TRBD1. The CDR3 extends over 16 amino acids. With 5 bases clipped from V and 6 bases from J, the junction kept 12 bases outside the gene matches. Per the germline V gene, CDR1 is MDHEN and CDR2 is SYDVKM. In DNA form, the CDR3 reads TGTGCCAGCAGTCCCAGGGGGCTGAGGTGGAGTCAGCCCCAGCATTTT. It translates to CASSPRGLRWSQPQHF.

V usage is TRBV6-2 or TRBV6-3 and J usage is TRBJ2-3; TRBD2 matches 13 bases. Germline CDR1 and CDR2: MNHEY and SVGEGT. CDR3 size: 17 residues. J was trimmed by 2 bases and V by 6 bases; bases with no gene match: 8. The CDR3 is CASSPGLAGAHTDTQYF. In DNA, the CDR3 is TGTGCCAGCAGCCCCGGACTAGCGGGGGCCCACACAGATACGCAGTATTTT.

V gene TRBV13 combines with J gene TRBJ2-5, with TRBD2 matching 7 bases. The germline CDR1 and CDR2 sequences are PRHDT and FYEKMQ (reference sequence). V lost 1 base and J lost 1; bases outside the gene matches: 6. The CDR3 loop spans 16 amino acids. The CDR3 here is CASSLVGLAVQETQYF. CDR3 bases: TGTGCCAGCAGCTTAGTCGGTCTAGCGGTCCAAGAGACCCAGTACTTC. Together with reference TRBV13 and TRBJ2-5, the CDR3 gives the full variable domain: AAGVIQSPRHLIKEKRETATLKCYPIPRHDTVYWYQQGPGQDPQFLISFYEKMQSDKGSIPDRFSAQQFSDYHSELNMSSLELGDSALYFCASSLVGLAVQETQYFGPGTRLLVL.

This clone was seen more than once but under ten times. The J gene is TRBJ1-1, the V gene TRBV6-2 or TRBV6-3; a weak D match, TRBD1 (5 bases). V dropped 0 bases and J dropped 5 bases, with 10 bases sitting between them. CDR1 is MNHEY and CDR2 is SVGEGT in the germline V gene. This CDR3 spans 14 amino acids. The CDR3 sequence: CASSYSGVGTEAFF. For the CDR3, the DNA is TGTGCCAGCAGTTACTCAGGGGTGGGGACTGAAGCTTTCTTT.